This T cell receptor beta chain is from a study of T cells in narcolepsy. Looking at the study overall: Donors had narcolepsy type 1 or type 2, or were healthy controls. Broader study findings: Autoreactive clonotypes reportedly recurred in blood of same and different patients, not controls. Comparing one patient's CSF and blood CD4+ clonotypes highlighted HCRT- and TRIB2-specific autoreactive clonotypes.

Turning to this clone: Antigen unknown.

The protocol was immunoSEQ multiplex PCR, while the TCRdb copy is restricted to in-frame clones and leaves out a portion. Of 27,000 or so clones listed, more than 70% are singletons. The germline V gene has CDR1 SGHTA and CDR2 FQGTGA. The CDR3 has 17 residues. Trimming stripped 1 base from V and 6 bases from J, with 21 bases between. The receptor's source is a human donor in good health. The chain recombines TRBV7-3 with TRBJ1-1; no reliable D call. Material for sequencing was memory (CD45RA-) CD4+ T cells from blood. CDR3 sequence: CASSLMSMAAGSSEAFF. In DNA form, the CDR3 reads TGTGCCAGCAGCTTAATGAGTATGGCAGCGGGATCCTCTGAAGCTTTCTTT.